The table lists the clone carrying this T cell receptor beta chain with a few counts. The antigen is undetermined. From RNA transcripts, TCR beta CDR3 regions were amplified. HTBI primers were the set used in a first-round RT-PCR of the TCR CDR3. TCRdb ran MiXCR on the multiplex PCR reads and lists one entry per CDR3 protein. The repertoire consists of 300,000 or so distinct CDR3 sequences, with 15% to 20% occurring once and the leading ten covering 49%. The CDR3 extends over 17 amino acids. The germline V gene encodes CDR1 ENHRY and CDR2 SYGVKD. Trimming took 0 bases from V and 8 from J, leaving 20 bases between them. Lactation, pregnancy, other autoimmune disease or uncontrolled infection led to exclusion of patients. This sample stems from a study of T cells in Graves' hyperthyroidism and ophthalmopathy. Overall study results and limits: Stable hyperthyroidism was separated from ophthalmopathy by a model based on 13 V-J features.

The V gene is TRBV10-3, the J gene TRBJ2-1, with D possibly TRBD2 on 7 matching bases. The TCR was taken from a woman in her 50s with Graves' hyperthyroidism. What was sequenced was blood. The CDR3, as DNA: TGTGCCATCAGTGAGTCAGTAGGGGGAGGGCCCATTGATGAGCAGTTCTTC. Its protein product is CAISESVGGGPIDEQFF.